The clone carrying this T cell receptor beta chain occurred many times. What it binds is not known. Template-switch 5'RACE cDNA synthesis added a 10-nucleotide unique molecular identifier. From 15-18 subjects, each sequencing run yielded over 190 million TCR-beta sequences. TCRdb reprocessed the 5' RACE reads with MiXCR, giving one entry per CDR3 protein. Of tens of thousands of distinct CDR3 sequences in the sample, nearly 3.5% were seen once. Per the germline V gene, CDR1 is MNHEY and CDR2 is SVGAGI. The CDR3 runs to 14 residues. V shed 8 bases, J shed 6 bases, and the junction held 11 bases outside the gene matches. This sample is part of a study of neurological immune-mediated disorders. Study-level findings and limits: One cluster of related CDR3 sequences contained, by phylogenetic grouping, the repertoires of 18 of 34 multiple sclerosis patients and formed a possible signature.

The sequencing sample was made of PBMCs. V and J are TRBV6-5 and TRBJ1-1, with TRBD1 matching 8 bases. The receptor's source is a man aged 35-49 years with multiple sclerosis. In nucleotides, the CDR3 is TGTGCCAGCGGCAAACAACAGGGGGTTGCTGAAGCTTTCTTT. Translation: CASGKQQGVAEAFF.